The following is a T cell receptor beta chain sequence with its context. Its antigen is as yet unknown. This entry belongs to a study of shared clonotypes between healthy human individuals. Study-wide background: Per donor, CD8 memory used one plate, CD8 naive used two, CD4 memory used three and CD4 naive used three. Study outcomes and limitations: Shared across a few donors were around 5% of the naive CD4 clonotypes.

Naive CD8 cells lacked CD45RO and underwent positive selection for CCR7, leaving out terminally differentiated effector memory CD45RA+ cells. Germline CDR1 SQVTM, CDR2 ANQGSEA. The CDR3 totals 14 residues. V lost 6 bases and J lost 2, with 17 bases in between. Sequenced by immunoSEQ multiplex PCR; TCRdb stores in-frame clones only, minus some. This table holds around 610,000 clones, about 96% found once. The sequence was obtained from a woman in her thirties in good health. The sequenced sample consisted of naive CD8+ T cells sorted from blood. The chain recombines TRBV29-1 with TRBJ2-7; D possibly uses TRBD1 or TRBD2 (6 bases each). In nucleotides, the CDR3 is TGCAGCGTCACCATGGGGGGCGCAGCCTACGAGCAGTACTTC. Its translation is CSVTMGGAAYEQYF.